The 25 T cell receptor beta chains reported below all come from one sample, sequenced in a study of memory CD8 T cells in hepatitis C reinfection. Time point described: pre-reinfection, 55 to 20 weeks before reinfection detection. No in vitro expansion preceded TCR sequencing of the sorted cells. Profiled with immunoSEQ multiplex PCR; TCRdb holds only in-frame clones, not every one. The table includes 45,000 to 55,000 clones, over 85% detected once. The sample comprised naive CD8+ T cells sorted from blood. Receptor source: a man aged 18 to 29 with hepatitis C virus infection.

This sequence joins TRBV27 and TRBJ2-5, with 8 bases aligning to TRBD2. The DNA end lines up better with TRBJ2-7; the J call may be wrong. The CDR3 spans 16 residues. Germline CDR1 and CDR2: MNHEY and SMNVEV (reference sequence). The CDR3 nucleotides are TGTGCCAGCAGCCACGGGGGGGCACCTGCCTCCTACGAGCAGTACTTC. Amino acids: CASSHGGAPASYEQYF.

This clone was seen only once. The chain links TRBV4-1 to TRBJ2-5, with D unclear. Germline V gene data show CDR1 as MGHRA and CDR2 as YSYEKL. The germline V and J ends were trimmed by 1 base and 3 bases, with 9 bases remaining between them. This CDR3 contains 14 residues. The DNA for the CDR3 is TGCGCCAGCAGCCAAGGGCCTTACGAAGAGACCCAGTACTTC. It yields the protein CASSQGPYEETQYF.

In this sample, this clone turned up once. This sequence joins TRBV4-1 and TRBJ2-3; 11 positions agree with TRBD1. This CDR3 contains 16 residues. V trimming: 2 bases; J trimming: 6 bases; junction bases outside the gene matches: 7. Germline CDR1 MGHRA, CDR2 YSYEKL. In nucleotides, the CDR3 is TGCGCCAGCAGCCAACCTGGGACAGGGGGGTTGGATACGCAGTATTTT. This gives the protein CASSQPGTGGLDTQYF.

The rearrangement joins TRBV7-9 to TRBJ2-5; unclear D gene. The CDR3 spans 13 residues. The V end lost 3 bases, the J end lost 2 bases, and 7 bases lay between the germline ends. Germline V gives CDR1 SEHNR, CDR2 FQNEAQ (reference sequence). CDR3 sequence reads: CASSLADQETQYF. Written as DNA, the CDR3 is TGTGCCAGCAGCTTGGCGGATCAAGAGACCCAGTACTTC.

CDR3 in amino acids: CATLNWGKQYV. In DNA form, the CDR3 reads TGTGCCACCCTGAACTGGGGCAAGCAGTACGTC. The rearrangement uses TRBV6-1 and TRBJ2-7, with D perhaps TRBD1 (5 bases). CDR1 MNHNS and CDR2 SASEGT come from the germline V gene. This CDR3 contains 11 residues. Trimming removed 10 bases at V and 8 bases at J, with 15 bases between.

CDR3 nucleotide sequence: TGTGCCAGCAGTTTATCAAGCGCGGCCTACGAGCAGTACTTC. This sequence encodes CASSLSSAAYEQYF. V and J are TRBV27 and TRBJ2-7; D remains unclear. V was trimmed by 0 bases and J by 2 bases, leaving 8 bases between them. CDR3 length: 14 amino acids. Per the germline V gene, CDR1 is MNHEY and CDR2 is SMNVEV (reference sequence).

The chain couples TRBV6-6 to TRBJ2-5; possible D gene TRBD1, 6 bases. Germline V gives CDR1 MNHNY, CDR2 SVGAGI (reference sequence). The CDR3 is 14 residues long. V lost 7 bases, J lost 7 bases, and 19 bases lay in between. This CDR3 reads CASTQLLETGTQYF. The CDR3 DNA reads as TGTGCCAGCACCCAATTACTAGAGACAGGGACCCAGTACTTC.

V is TRBV7-3 and J is TRBJ2-7, with 9 bases that match TRBD1. V lost 2 bases to trimming and J lost 3 bases; unmatched junction nucleotides: 5. The CDR3 loop spans 15 amino acids. Per the germline V gene, CDR1 is SGHTA and CDR2 is FQGTGA. The CDR3 DNA reads as TGTGCCAGCAGCTTAGCGGCGGGACAGGGCTACGAGCAGTACTTC. Its protein product is CASSLAAGQGYEQYF.

This CDR3 reads CASSSGLVNEQFF. CDR3 DNA: TGTGCCAGTAGTTCAGGGTTAGTCAATGAGCAGTTCTTC. J is TRBJ2-1 and V is TRBV19; perhaps TRBD1 as D (5 bases). The CDR3 length is 13 residues. Trimming cost V 5 bases and J 6 bases, with 11 bases left between them. In germline, CDR1 is LNHDA, CDR2 SQIVND (reference sequence).

V usage is TRBV7-8 and J usage is TRBJ2-3, with 11 bases matching TRBD2. The trim removed 0 bases at V and 0 bases at J, leaving 2 bases unmatched. This CDR3 region has 17 residues. CDR1 is SGHVS, CDR2 FQNEAQ, per germline. The CDR3: CASSLATSGVSTDTQYF. As DNA, the CDR3 is TGTGCCAGCAGCTTAGCGACTAGCGGGGTTAGCACAGATACGCAGTATTTT. The whole variable domain, remainder taken from reference TRBV7-8 and TRBJ2-3, is GAGVSQSPRYKVAKRGQDVALRCDPISGHVSLFWYQQALGQGPEFLTYFQNEAQLDKSGLPSDRFFAERPEGSVSTLKIQRTQQEDSAVYLCASSLATSGVSTDTQYFGPGTRLTVL.

A single count supports this clone. This rearrangement joins TRBV27 to TRBJ2-7; D is perhaps TRBD2 (6 bases). The length of the CDR3 is 14 residues. Per the germline V gene, CDR1 is MNHEY and CDR2 is SMNVEV (reference sequence). Trimming pared 2 bases from V and 5 bases from J, leaving 13 bases between. The CDR3 coding sequence is TGTGCCAGCAGTTTAGCGGGGAGTGTCCACGAGCAGTACTTC. Its protein is CASSLAGSVHEQYF.

The J gene is TRBJ2-1, the V gene TRBV29-1; a weak D match, TRBD2 (7 bases). In germline, CDR1 is SQVTM, CDR2 ANQGSEA. Trimming removed 6 bases at V and 8 bases at J, with 14 bases between. This CDR3 contains 12 residues. This CDR3 is CSVLGGGDEQFF. CDR3 coding DNA: TGCAGCGTCCTGGGGGGGGGCGATGAGCAGTTCTTC.

The chain has TRBV27 and TRBJ2-3, with TRBD2 matching 7 bases. Germline CDR1 is MNHEY and CDR2 is SMNVEV (reference sequence). Germline trimming cut 5 bases from V and 2 bases from J; bases unmatched to any gene: 16. The CDR3 extends over 18 amino acids. CDR3 loop: CASSPRPPGAGVTDTQYF. The CDR3 DNA sequence: TGTGCCAGCAGTCCCCGCCCCCCTGGGGCGGGGGTCACAGATACGCAGTATTTT.

The CDR3 region has the DNA TGTGCCAGTAGTATAGCGTACAGGGGGTATGGCTACACCTTC. Residues: CASSIAYRGYGYTF. The rearrangement links TRBV19 to TRBJ1-2; TRBD1 matches 8 bases. The CDR3 runs to 14 residues. After removal of 1 base from V and 5 bases from J, the junction contained 3 bases not matched to a gene. CDR1 is LNHDA and CDR2 is SQIVND in the germline V gene (reference sequence).

The rearrangement uses TRBV11-2 and TRBJ1-1; D is possibly TRBD1 (6 bases). CDR1 and CDR2 (germline): SGHAT, FQNNGV. Trimming took off 5 bases at V and 5 bases at J, with 9 bases between the two ends. CDR3 length: 12 residues. CDR3 in amino acids: CASSPGQTEAFF. Written as DNA, the CDR3 is TGTGCCAGCAGCCCCGGACAGACTGAAGCTTTCTTT.

The genes are TRBV6-1 and TRBJ2-3; 9 positions agree with TRBD1. CDR1 is MNHNS, CDR2 SASEGT, per germline. The CDR3 extends over 15 amino acids. The V segment lost 2 bases and the J segment 6 bases; nucleotides outside the gene matches: 6. The CDR3 region has the DNA TGTGCCAGCAGTGAAACGGGACAGGGAGGGGATACGCAGTATTTT. Protein: CASSETGQGGDTQYF.

This sequence joins TRBV2 and TRBJ1-4; 7 bases align to TRBD1. Germline CDR1 and CDR2: SNHLY and FYNNEI. After removal of 2 bases from V and 8 bases from J, the junction contained 5 bases not matched to a gene. The CDR3 covers 14 residues. CDR3 bases: TGTGCCAGCAGTGAAAAGGACAGGAGGGAAAAACTGTTTTTT. Protein: CASSEKDRREKLFF.

The genes are TRBV6-5 and TRBJ2-6, with D unresolved. The CDR3 is 16 residues long. Germline assignment: CDR1 MNHEY and CDR2 SVGAGI. Trimming pared 2 bases from V and 1 base from J, leaving 9 bases between. CDR3 residues: CASSYESRSGANVLTF. The CDR3 DNA sequence: TGTGCCAGCAGTTACGAGAGCCGGTCTGGGGCCAACGTCCTGACTTTC.

This rearrangement joins TRBV7-2 to TRBJ2-2; 13 nucleotides match TRBD2. This CDR3 spans 18 amino acids. V lost 3 bases to trimming and J lost 4 bases; unmatched junction nucleotides: 8. Germline-derived CDR1 and CDR2 are SGHTA and FQGNSA. CDR3 protein: CASSLGLAGIGLTGELFF. The CDR3 DNA reads as TGTGCCAGCAGCTTGGGACTAGCGGGGATCGGCCTCACCGGGGAGCTGTTTTTT.

V gene TRBV7-8 combines with J gene TRBJ1-1; no reliable D call. CDR1 is SGHVS, CDR2 FQNEAQ, per germline. CDR3 size: 14 residues. With 5 bases removed from V and 0 bases from J, the gap between germline ends came to 10 bases. The CDR3, as DNA: TGTGCCAGCAGCCCGACTGCGGTGAACACTGAAGCTTTCTTT. It specifies CASSPTAVNTEAFF.

The chain recombines TRBV19 with TRBJ1-2; maybe TRBD1 (6 bases). The V and J ends lost 3 bases and 4 bases respectively, with 9 bases between them. CDR3 length: 13 amino acids. Per germline, CDR1 LNHDA and CDR2 SQIVND (reference sequence). The CDR3 DNA is TGTGCCAGTAGTATGGGACACGTCTATGGCTACACCTTC. Protein product: CASSMGHVYGYTF.

The V and J genes are TRBV19 and TRBJ2-1; D possibly corresponds to TRBD2 (7 bases). This CDR3 has 13 residues. V shed 6 bases and J shed 6 bases, with 12 bases lying between them. Germline V gives CDR1 LNHDA, CDR2 SQIVND (reference sequence). The CDR3 DNA sequence: TGTGCCAGTAGACGGGGGGCTGGCAATGAGCAGTTCTTC. Amino acids: CASRRGAGNEQFF. Combining the CDR3 with reference TRBV19 and TRBJ2-1 gives the whole variable domain DGGITQSPKYLFRKEGQNVTLSCEQNLNHDAMYWYRQDPGQGLRLIYYSQIVNDFQKGDIAEGYSVSREKKESFPLTVTSAQKNPTAFYLCASRRGAGNEQFFGPGTRLTVL.

The chain recombines TRBV11-1 with TRBJ2-3; TRBD2 agrees at 8 bases. The trim removed 7 bases at V and 6 bases at J, leaving 12 bases unmatched. This CDR3 spans 15 amino acids. CDR1 is SGHAT, CDR2 FQDESV, per germline (reference sequence). The DNA of the CDR3 is TGTGCCAGCACCCCGGGAGGGGAGGGTTCTGATACGCAGTATTTT. Amino acid sequence: CASTPGGEGSDTQYF.

The rearrangement links TRBV5-1 to TRBJ2-1, with D possibly matching TRBD1 (6 bases). Germline-derived CDR1 and CDR2 are SGHRS and YFSETQ. The V gene lost 1 base and the J gene lost 9 bases, with 14 bases spanning the gap. This CDR3 spans 14 amino acids. The CDR3 DNA follows: TGCGCCAGCAGCTTGTCCGGGGTAGGGGGTGAGCAGTTCTTC. Its protein product is CASSLSGVGGEQFF.

The V gene is TRBV27, the J gene TRBJ1-5; D is unclear. V dropped 3 bases and J dropped 9 bases, with 12 bases sitting between them. CDR3 length: 13 amino acids. Germline CDR1 MNHEY, CDR2 SMNVEV (reference sequence). CDR3 sequence: CASSFQALAPQHF. In DNA form, the CDR3 reads TGTGCCAGCAGTTTCCAGGCTCTCGCGCCCCAGCATTTT.